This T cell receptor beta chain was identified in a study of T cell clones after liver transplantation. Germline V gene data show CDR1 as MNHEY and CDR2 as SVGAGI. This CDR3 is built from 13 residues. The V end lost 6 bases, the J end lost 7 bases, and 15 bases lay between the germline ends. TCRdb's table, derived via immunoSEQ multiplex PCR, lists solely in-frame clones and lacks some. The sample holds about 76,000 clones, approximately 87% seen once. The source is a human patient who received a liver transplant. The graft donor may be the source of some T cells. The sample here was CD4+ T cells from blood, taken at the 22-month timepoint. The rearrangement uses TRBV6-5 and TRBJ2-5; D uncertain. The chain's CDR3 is CASRGPAWGTQYF. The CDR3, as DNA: TGTGCCAGCAGAGGACCTGCTTGGGGGACCCAGTACTTC.